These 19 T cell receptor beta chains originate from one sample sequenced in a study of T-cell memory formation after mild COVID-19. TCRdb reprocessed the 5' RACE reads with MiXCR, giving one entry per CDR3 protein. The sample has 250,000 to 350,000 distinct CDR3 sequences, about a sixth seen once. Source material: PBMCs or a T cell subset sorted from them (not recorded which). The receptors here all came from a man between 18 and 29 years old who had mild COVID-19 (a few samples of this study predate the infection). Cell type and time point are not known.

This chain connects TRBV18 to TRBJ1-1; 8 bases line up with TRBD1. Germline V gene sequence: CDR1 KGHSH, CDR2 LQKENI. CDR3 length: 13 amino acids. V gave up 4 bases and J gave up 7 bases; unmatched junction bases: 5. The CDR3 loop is CASSQGDRREAFF. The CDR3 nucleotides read TGTGCCAGCTCACAAGGGGACAGGCGTGAAGCTTTCTTT.

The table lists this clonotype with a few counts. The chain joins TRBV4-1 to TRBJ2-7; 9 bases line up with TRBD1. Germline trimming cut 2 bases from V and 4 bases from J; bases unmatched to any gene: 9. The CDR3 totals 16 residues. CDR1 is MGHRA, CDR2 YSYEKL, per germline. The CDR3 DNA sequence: TGCGCCAGCAGCCAACCATATATGGACAGGGGATACGAGCAGTACTTC. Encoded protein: CASSQPYMDRGYEQYF.

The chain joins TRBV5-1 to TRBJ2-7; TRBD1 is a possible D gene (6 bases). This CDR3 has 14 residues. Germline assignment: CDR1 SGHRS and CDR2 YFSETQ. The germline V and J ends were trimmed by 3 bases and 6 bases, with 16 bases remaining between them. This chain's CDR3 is CASSSGQGLREQYF. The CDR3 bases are TGCGCCAGCAGCTCGGGGCAGGGGCTTCGCGAGCAGTACTTC.

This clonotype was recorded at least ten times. CDR3 nucleotides: TGCGCCAGCAGCCGCGGTGGGGTCGGTCAGCCCCAGCATTTT. It codes for CASSRGGVGQPQHF. V gene TRBV4-3 combines with J gene TRBJ1-5; D not certain. Germline CDR1 LGHNA, CDR2 YSLEER. The CDR3 loop spans 14 amino acids. With 4 bases removed from V and 6 bases from J, the gap between germline ends came to 13 bases.

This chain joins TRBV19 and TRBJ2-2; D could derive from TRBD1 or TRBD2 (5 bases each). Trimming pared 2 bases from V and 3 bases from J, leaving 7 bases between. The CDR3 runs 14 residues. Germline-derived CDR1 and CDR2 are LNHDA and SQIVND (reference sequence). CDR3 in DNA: TGTGCCAGTAGTATATGGGGGTACACCGGGGAGCTGTTTTTT. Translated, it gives CASSIWGYTGELFF.

For the CDR3, the DNA is TGTGCCAGCAGTTACTCCGTGTGGGGGATTTATTCACCCCTCCACTTT. Encoded protein: CASSYSVWGIYSPLHF. The chain uses TRBV6-2 or TRBV6-3 and TRBJ1-6; D might be TRBD1 (5 bases). CDR1 is MNHEY, CDR2 SVGEGT, per germline. CDR3 size: 16 residues. Trimming left V 0 bases short and J 8 bases short, with 14 bases between.

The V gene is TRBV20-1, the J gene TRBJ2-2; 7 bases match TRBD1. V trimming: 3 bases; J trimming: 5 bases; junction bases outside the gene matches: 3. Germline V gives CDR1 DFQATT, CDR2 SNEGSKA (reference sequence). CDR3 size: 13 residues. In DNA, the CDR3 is TGCAGTGCTAGGAGGGGACAGACCGGGGAGCTGTTTTTT. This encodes CSARRGQTGELFF.

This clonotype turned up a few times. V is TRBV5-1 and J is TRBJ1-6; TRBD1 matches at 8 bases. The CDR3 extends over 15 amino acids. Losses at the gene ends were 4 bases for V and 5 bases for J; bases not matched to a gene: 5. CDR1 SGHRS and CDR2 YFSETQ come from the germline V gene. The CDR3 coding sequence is TGCGCCAGCAGCCCCAGACAGGGGAATAATTCACCCCTCCACTTT. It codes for CASSPRQGNNSPLHF.

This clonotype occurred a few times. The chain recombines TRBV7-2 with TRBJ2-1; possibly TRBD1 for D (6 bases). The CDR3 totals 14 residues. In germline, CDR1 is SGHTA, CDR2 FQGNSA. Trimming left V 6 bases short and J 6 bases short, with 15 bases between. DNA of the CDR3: TGTGCCAGCAGACAGGGTAGGTTCGGCAATGAGCAGTTCTTC. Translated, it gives CASRQGRFGNEQFF.

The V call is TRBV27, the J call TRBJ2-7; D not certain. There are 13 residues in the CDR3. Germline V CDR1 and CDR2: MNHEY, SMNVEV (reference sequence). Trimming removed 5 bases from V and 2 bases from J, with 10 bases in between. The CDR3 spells CASSPRMPYEQYV. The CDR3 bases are TGTGCCAGCAGTCCTCGAATGCCCTACGAGCAGTACGTC.

CDR3 nucleotide sequence: TGCAGTGCTAGAAGTGCGCTAGCGATCTACAATGAGCAGTTCTTC. Amino acids: CSARSALAIYNEQFF. V gene TRBV20-1 combines with J gene TRBJ2-1, with D perhaps matching TRBD2 (6 bases). Trimming shortened V by 2 bases and J by 3 bases, and 14 bases separated the two germline ends. This CDR3 contains 15 residues. Germline V gives CDR1 DFQATT, CDR2 SNEGSKA (reference sequence).

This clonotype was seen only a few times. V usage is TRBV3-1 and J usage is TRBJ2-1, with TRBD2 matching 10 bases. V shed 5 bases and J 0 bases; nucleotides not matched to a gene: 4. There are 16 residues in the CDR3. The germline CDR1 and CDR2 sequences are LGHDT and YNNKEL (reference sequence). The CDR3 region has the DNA TGTGCCAGCAGCGTAAGCGGGGGGGGCTCCTACAATGAGCAGTTCTTC. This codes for CASSVSGGGSYNEQFF.

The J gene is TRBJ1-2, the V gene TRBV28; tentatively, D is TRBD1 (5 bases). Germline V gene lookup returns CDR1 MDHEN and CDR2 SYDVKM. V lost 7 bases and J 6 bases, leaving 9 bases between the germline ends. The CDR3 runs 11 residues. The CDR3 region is CASTSGNGYTF. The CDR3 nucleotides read TGTGCCAGCACATCAGGGAATGGCTACACCTTC.

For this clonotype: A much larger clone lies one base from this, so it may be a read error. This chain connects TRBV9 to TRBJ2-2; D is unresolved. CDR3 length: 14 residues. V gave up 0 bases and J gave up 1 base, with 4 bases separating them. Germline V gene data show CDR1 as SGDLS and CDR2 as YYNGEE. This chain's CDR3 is CASSVDGNTGELFF. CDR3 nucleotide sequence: TGTGCCAGCAGCGTAGACGGGAACACCGGGGAGCTGTTTTTT.

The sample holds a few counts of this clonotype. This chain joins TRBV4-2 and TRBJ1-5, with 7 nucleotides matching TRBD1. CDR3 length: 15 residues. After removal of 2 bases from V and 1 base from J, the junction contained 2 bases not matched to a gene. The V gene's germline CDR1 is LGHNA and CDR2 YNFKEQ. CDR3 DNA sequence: TGTGCCAGCAGCCAAATACAGGGGAGCAATCAGCCCCAGCATTTT. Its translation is CASSQIQGSNQPQHF.

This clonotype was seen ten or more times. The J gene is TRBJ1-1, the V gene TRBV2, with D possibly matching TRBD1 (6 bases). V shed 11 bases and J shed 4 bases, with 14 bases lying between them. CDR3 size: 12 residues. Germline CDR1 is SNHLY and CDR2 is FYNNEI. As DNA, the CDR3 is TGTGCCTGCTACAGGACAGCCACTGAAGCTTTCTTT. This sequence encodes CACYRTATEAFF.

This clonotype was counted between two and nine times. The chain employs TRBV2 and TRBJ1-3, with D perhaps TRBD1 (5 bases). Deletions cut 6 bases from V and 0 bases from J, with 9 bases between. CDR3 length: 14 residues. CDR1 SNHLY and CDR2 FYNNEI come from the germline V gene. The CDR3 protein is CASRRQNSGNTIYF. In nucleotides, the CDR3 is TGTGCCAGCAGACGACAGAACTCTGGAAACACCATATATTTT.

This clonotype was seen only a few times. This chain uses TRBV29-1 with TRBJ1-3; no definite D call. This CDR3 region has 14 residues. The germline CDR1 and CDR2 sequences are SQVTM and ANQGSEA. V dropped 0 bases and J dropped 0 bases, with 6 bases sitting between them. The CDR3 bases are TGCAGCGTTGAAGATGCCCTCTCTGGAAACACCATATATTTT. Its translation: CSVEDALSGNTIYF.

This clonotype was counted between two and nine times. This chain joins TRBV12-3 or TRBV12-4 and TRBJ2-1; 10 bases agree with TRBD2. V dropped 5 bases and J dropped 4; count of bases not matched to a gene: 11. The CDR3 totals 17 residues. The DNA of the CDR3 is TGTGCCAGCAGTCTAACAACAGCGGGGGGGTGGTACAATGAGCAGTTCTTC. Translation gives CASSLTTAGGWYNEQFF.